Presented here are 3 T cell receptor beta chains from one specimen sequenced in a study of T cell repertoires in cytomegalovirus infection. TCRdb itself ran the reads through MiXCR, one entry per CDR3 protein. The sample holds approximately 250,000 distinct CDR3 sequences, around 9% seen once. Sequencing used PBMCs. These receptors all come from a human donor in good health (CMV status not recorded). Some clones in this sample may be carry-over from other donors' samples.

The J gene is TRBJ2-7, the V gene TRBV5-1; 7 bases match TRBD2. Looked up from germline, CDR1 is SGHRS and CDR2 is YFSETQ. V was pared by 0 bases and J by 5 bases, with 5 bases of the junction left unmatched. CDR3 length: 14 amino acids. CDR3 region: CASSLALGGDEQYF. Written as DNA, the CDR3 is TGCGCCAGCAGCTTGGCACTGGGGGGGGACGAGCAGTACTTC.

This clonotype occurred many times. The chain joins TRBV2 to TRBJ2-2; 9 bases line up with TRBD1. The CDR3 extends over 16 amino acids. V lost 3 bases to trimming and J lost 1 base; unmatched junction nucleotides: 3. The germline CDR1 and CDR2 sequences are SNHLY and FYNNEI. The CDR3 coding sequence is TGTGCCAGCAGTGATGGGACAGGGATGAACACCGGGGAGCTGTTTTTT. Translating it yields CASSDGTGMNTGELFF.

The sample holds many counts of this clonotype. The chain links TRBV7-3 to TRBJ1-3; D ambiguous. Germline V CDR1 and CDR2: SGHTA, FQGTGA. Trimming took off 8 bases at V and 0 bases at J, with 17 bases between the two ends. There are 16 residues in the CDR3. The CDR3 here is CASSWAPSSSGNTIYF. CDR3 nucleotides: TGTGCCAGCTCGTGGGCACCTTCTAGCTCTGGAAACACCATATATTTT.